The next 9 T cell receptor beta chains were all read from a single sample in a study of control samples from healthy donors and cancer patients. This table comes from immunoSEQ multiplex PCR, and its TCRdb copy is limited to in-frame clones, with some not included. This repertoire shows about 100,000 clones, 87% found once; its top ten account for about 20%. The sample consisted of blood. These TCRs come from a woman between 50 and 59 years old in good health.

The chain carries TRBV10-3 and TRBJ2-1; D remains ambiguous. The CDR3 totals 12 residues. V lost 6 bases and J lost 5, with 8 bases in between. The germline CDR1 and CDR2 sequences are ENHRY and SYGVKD. CDR3 residues: CAIRTPDNEQFF. The CDR3 nucleotides are TGTGCCATCAGGACCCCCGACAATGAGCAGTTCTTC.

This clone is a singleton in its sample. The chain links TRBV6-5 to TRBJ2-1; 10 bases agree with TRBD2. This CDR3 contains 15 residues. The germline V gene has CDR1 MNHEY and CDR2 SVGAGI. V shed 8 bases, J shed 5 bases, and the junction held 9 bases outside the gene matches. The CDR3 sequence: CASGRTSGTNNEQFF. CDR3 in DNA: TGTGCCAGCGGACGAACTAGCGGGACTAACAATGAGCAGTTCTTC.

The chain combines TRBV18 with TRBJ2-5; TRBD2 is a possible D gene (7 bases). V was pared by 2 bases and J by 4 bases, with 14 bases between. The CDR3 consists of 15 residues. Per germline, CDR1 KGHSH and CDR2 LQKENI. CDR3 sequence (DNA): TGTGCCAGCTCACCATTCCGGGGGGCGGGAGAGACCCAGTACTTC. Protein sequence: CASSPFRGAGETQYF.

The gene calls are TRBV5-1 and TRBJ2-6; D remains unclear. This CDR3 is 15 amino acids long. Germline V gene data show CDR1 as SGHRS and CDR2 as YFSETQ. V lost 0 bases, J lost 0 bases, and 4 bases lay in between. For the CDR3, the DNA is TGCGCCAGCAGCTTGGCAGACTCTGGGGCCAACGTCCTGACTTTC. Translating it yields CASSLADSGANVLTF. Using reference TRBV5-1 and TRBJ2-6 for the parts outside the CDR3, the full variable domain is KAGVTQTPRYLIKTRGQQVTLSCSPISGHRSVSWYQQTPGQGLQFLFEYFSETQRNKGNFPGRFSGRQFSNSRSEMNVSTLELGDSALYLCASSLADSGANVLTFGAGSRLTVL.

The chain couples TRBV28 to TRBJ1-1; possibly TRBD1 for D (5 bases). V dropped 6 bases and J dropped 10 bases, with 15 bases sitting between them. Germline CDR1 and CDR2: MDHEN and SYDVKM. The length of the CDR3 is 12 residues. The CDR3 coding sequence is TGTGCCAGCAGGACCTCGCACGGGGCAGCTTTCTTT. As protein: CASRTSHGAAFF. The full variable domain, its missing parts supplied by reference TRBV28 and TRBJ1-1, is DVKVTQSSRYLVKRTGEKVFLECVQDMDHENMFWYRQDPGLGLRLIYFSYDVKMKEKGDIPEGYSVSREKKERFSLILESASTNQTSMYLCASRTSHGAAFFGQGTRLTVV.

V gene TRBV14 combines with J gene TRBJ1-3; a weak D match, TRBD1 (5 bases). Germline values: CDR1 SGHDN, CDR2 FVKESK. The V gene lost 8 bases and the J gene lost 0 bases, with 17 bases spanning the gap. The CDR3 has 16 residues. CDR3 bases: TGTGCCAGCGGGGAAAAACAGGACCTCTCTGGAAACACCATATATTTT. The encoded protein is CASGEKQDLSGNTIYF.

The chain links TRBV5-1 to TRBJ2-5; D gene ambiguous. Germline CDR1 and CDR2: SGHRS and YFSETQ. The CDR3 sequence is 17 residues long. V was pared by 3 bases and J by 0 bases, with 18 bases between. CDR3 nucleotide sequence: TGCGCCAGCAGCTCGCACACGGACGCTCAGTACCAAGAGACCCAGTACTTC. Translation: CASSSHTDAQYQETQYF.

This clone was picked up one time. DNA of the CDR3: TGTGCCAGCAGCTTAAGGAGCGGTACCTACGAGCAGTACTTC. It encodes CASSLRSGTYEQYF. The chain links TRBV11-3 to TRBJ2-7; perhaps TRBD2 as D (5 bases). The CDR3 length is 14 residues. Germline assignment: CDR1 SGHNT and CDR2 YENEEA. V dropped 2 bases and J dropped 2 bases, with 10 bases sitting between them.

The J gene is TRBJ2-5, the V gene TRBV6-5; D may be TRBD1 (5 bases). The V end was cut by 0 bases, the J end by 4 bases, with 9 bases between. CDR1 MNHEY and CDR2 SVGAGI come from the germline V gene. This CDR3 has 14 amino acids. The DNA of the CDR3 is TGTGCCAGCAGTTACTCGTCCCAGGGAGAGACCCAGTACTTC. Encoded protein: CASSYSSQGETQYF.